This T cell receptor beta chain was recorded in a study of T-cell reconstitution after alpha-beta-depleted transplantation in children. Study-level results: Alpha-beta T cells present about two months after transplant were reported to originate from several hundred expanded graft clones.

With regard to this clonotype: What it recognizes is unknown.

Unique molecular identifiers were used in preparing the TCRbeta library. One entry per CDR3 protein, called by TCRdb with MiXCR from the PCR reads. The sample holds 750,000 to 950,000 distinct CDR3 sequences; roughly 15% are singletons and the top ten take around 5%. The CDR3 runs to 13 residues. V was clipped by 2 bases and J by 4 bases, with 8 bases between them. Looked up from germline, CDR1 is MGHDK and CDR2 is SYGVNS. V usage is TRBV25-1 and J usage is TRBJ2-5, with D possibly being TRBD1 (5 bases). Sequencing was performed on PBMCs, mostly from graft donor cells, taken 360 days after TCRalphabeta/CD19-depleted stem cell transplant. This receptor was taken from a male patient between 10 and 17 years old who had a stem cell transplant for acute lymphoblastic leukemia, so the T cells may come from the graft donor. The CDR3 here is CASSEQGRETQYF. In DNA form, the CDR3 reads TGTGCCAGCAGTGAACAGGGAAGAGAGACCCAGTACTTC.